This T cell receptor beta chain came from a study of T cells in Graves' hyperthyroidism and ophthalmopathy. Overall study results and limits: A 13 V-J model separated ophthalmopathy from stable hyperthyroidism.

This clonotype appeared a few times. The antigen is not known. Amplification targeted TCR beta CDR3 regions from RNA transcripts. A set of HTBI primers served as the primers for a first-round RT-PCR of the TCR CDR3. TCRdb reanalysed the multiplex PCR reads using MiXCR and keeps one entry per CDR3 protein. The sample includes approximately 380,000 distinct CDR3 sequences, roughly 19% of them seen just once. No ophthalmopathy progression within 18 months constituted stable Graves' hyperthyroidism. The clonotype comes from a woman between 18 and 29 years old with Graves' hyperthyroidism. The specimen sequenced was blood.

The CDR3 nucleotides are TGTGCCAGCAGCCTAAACAGGGTTGGAACTAATGAAAAACTGTTTTTT. Translated: CASSLNRVGTNEKLFF. The V and J genes are TRBV7-6 and TRBJ1-4; possibly TRBD1 for D (6 bases). This CDR3 has 16 residues. Germline CDR1 and CDR2: SGHVS and FNYEAQ. With 5 bases removed from V and 1 base from J, the gap between germline ends came to 14 bases.